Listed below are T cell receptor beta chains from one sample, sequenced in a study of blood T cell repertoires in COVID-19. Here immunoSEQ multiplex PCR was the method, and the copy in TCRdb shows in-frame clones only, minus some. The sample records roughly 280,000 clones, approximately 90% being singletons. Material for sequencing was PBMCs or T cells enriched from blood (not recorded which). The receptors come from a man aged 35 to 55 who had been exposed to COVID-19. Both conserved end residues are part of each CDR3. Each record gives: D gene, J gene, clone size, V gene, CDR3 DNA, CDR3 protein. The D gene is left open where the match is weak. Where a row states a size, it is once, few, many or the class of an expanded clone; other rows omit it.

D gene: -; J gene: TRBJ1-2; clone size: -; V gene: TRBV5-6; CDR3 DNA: TGTGCCAGCAGCTTGGCAGGGGTTTCGGGCTACACCTTC; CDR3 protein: CASSLAGVSGYTF
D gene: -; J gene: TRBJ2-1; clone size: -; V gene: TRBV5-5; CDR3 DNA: TGTGCCAGCAGCCTTGGTCCTTTTGAGTACAATGAGCAGTTCTTC; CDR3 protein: CASSLGPFEYNEQFF
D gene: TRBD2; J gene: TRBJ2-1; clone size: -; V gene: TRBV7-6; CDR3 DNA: TGTGCCAGCAGCTTAGATTTGGGACTAGCGGGAGAAGGAAGCAATGAGCAGTTCTTC; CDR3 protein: CASSLDLGLAGEGSNEQFF
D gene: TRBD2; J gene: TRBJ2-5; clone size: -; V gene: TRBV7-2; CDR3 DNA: TGTGCCAGCAGCCCACCCCTGGGAGGGCTGTACCAAGAGACCCAGTACTTC; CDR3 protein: CASSPPLGGLYQETQYF
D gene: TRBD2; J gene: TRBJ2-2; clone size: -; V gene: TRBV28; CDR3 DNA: TGTGCCAGCAGTTACGGGAGCGGGATGGGGACCGGGGAGCTGTTTTTT; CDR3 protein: CASSYGSGMGTGELFF
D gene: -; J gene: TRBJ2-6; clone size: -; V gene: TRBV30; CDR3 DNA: TGTGCCTGGAGTGTACCAGGGTCTGGGGCCAACGTCCTGACTTTC; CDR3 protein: CAWSVPGSGANVLTF
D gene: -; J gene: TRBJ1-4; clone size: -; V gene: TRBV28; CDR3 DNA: TGTGCCAGCGCACCAGTCAGGGAAAAACTGTTTTTT; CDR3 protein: CASAPVREKLFF
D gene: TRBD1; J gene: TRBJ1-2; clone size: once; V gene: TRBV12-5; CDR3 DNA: TGTGCTAGTGGTCTTGGACAGGGTGGAGGCTACACCTTC; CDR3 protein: CASGLGQGGGYTF
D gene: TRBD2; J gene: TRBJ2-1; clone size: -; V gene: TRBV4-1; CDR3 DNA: TGCGCCAGCAGCAGTAGCGGGGAGTACAATGAGCAGTTCTTC; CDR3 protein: CASSSSGEYNEQFF
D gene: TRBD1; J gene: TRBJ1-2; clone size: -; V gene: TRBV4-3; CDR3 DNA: TGCGCCAGCAGCCAAGATAGGGCCGCAGGGGGCCTCTATGGCTACACCTTC; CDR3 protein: CASSQDRAAGGLYGYTF
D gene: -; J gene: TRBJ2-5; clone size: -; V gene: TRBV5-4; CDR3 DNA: TGTGCCAGCAGCTTGACCCCGGAGGAGACCCAGTACTTC; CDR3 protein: CASSLTPEETQYF
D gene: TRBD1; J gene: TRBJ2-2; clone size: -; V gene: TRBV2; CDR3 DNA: TGTGCCAGCCGACAGGGTCCTACCGGGGAGCTGTTTTTT; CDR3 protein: CASRQGPTGELFF
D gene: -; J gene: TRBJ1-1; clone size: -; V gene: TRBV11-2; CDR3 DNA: TGTGCCAGCAGCTTGCACCAGGTTGCTGAAGCTTTCTTT; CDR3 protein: CASSLHQVAEAFF
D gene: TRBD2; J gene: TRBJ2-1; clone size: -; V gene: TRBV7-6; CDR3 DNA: TGTGCCAGCAGCTCACGGGGACTAGCGGGAGTCTACAATGAGCAGTTCTTC; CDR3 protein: CASSSRGLAGVYNEQFF
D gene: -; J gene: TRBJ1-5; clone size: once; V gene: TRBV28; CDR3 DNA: TGTGCCAGCAGTAGCGGGAACGGCAATCAGCCCCAGCATTTT; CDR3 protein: CASSSGNGNQPQHF
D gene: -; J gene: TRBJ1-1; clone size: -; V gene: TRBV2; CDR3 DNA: TGTGCCAGCACGGAGGAACAGGGCCTCACTGAAGCTTTCTTT; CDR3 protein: CASTEEQGLTEAFF
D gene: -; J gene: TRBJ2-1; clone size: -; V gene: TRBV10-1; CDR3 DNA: TGCGCCAGCAGTTTTAGCTCCTACAATGAGCAGTTCTTC; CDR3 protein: CASSFSSYNEQFF
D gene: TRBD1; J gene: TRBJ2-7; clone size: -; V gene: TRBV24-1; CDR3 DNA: TGTGCCACCAGTGCCTCGGGACAGGGGGGAACCTACGAGCAGTACTTC; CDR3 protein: CATSASGQGGTYEQYF
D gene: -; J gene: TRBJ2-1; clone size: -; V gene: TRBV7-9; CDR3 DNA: TGTGCCACGGAAGGGGGTCAGGGGAATGAGCAGTTCTTC; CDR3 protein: CATEGGQGNEQFF
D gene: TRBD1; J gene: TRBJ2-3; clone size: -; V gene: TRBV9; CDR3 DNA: TGTGCCAGCAGCGTAGGTCCCCAACCGGGACAGGGTACAGATACGCAGTATTTT; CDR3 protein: CASSVGPQPGQGTDTQYF
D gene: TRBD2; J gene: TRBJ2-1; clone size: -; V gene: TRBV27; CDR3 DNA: TGTGCCAGCAGTATCGGGCTAGCGGCCTACAATGAGCAGTTCTTC; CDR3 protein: CASSIGLAAYNEQFF
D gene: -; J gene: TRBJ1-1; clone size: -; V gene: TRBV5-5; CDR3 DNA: TGTGCCAGCAGCTTGGTCAGGCCCTCACCTGAAGCTTTCTTT; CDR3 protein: CASSLVRPSPEAFF
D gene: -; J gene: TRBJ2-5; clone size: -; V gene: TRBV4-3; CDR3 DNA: TGCGCCAGCAGCCACCTGACAGGGGAGGGAAAGACCCAGTACTTC; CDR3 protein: CASSHLTGEGKTQYF
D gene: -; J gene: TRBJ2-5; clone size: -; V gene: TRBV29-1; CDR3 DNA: TGCAGCGTTGCCCCTCGGGAGACCCAGTACTTC; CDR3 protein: CSVAPRETQYF
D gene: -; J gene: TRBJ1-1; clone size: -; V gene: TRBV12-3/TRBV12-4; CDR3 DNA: TGTGCCAGCAGTTATCAAATGAACACTGAAGCTTTCTTT; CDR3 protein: CASSYQMNTEAFF
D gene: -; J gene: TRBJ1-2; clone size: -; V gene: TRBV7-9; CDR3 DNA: TGTGCCAGCAGCTTAGTCGGACGGGATAATGGCTACACCTTC; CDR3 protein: CASSLVGRDNGYTF
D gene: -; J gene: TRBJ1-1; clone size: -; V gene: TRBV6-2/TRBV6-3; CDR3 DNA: TGTGCCAGCAGTTACTCGAGAGGGCACGAAGCTTTCTTT; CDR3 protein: CASSYSRGHEAFF